This T cell receptor beta chain stems from a study of T cell clonality in common variable immunodeficiency. Many counts were recorded for this clone. Its antigen remains unknown. Read sequence stops 3 residues before the CDR3 end, and the germline J gene provides the missing end. J lost 0 bases, V lost 0 bases, and 7 bases had no gene match. Germline loops: CDR1 SGHRS, CDR2 YFSETQ. The CDR3 contains 17 residues. The table came from immunoSEQ multiplex PCR; TCRdb's copy has only in-frame clones and leaves some out. The sample presents fewer than 35,000 clones, none singletons. Study observations and caveats: Patient heterogeneity in the CVID cohort limited correlations between repertoire features and clinical complications. Common variable immunodeficiency TCR beta sequences reportedly had fewer deletions and N-nucleotide insertions. CVID subjects had higher TCRbeta clonality than healthy controls, most marked in about a third.

The origin of this receptor is a human donor with common variable immunodeficiency. The sequenced sample consisted of peripheral blood mononuclear cells. The V call is TRBV5-1, the J call TRBJ2-3; 7 bases line up with TRBD2. The part of the CDR3 DNA that was read is TGCGCCAGCAGCTTGGGTAGAAGCGGGGCTAGCACAGATACG. Its translation: CASSLGRSGASTDT. In full, the CDR3 reads CASSLGRSGASTDTQYF. The full variable domain, with the rest looked up from reference TRBV5-1 and TRBJ2-3, is KAGVTQTPRYLIKTRGQQVTLSCSPISGHRSVSWYQQTPGQGLQFLFEYFSETQRNKGNFPGRFSGRQFSNSRSEMNVSTLELGDSALYLCASSLGRSGASTDTQYFGPGTRLTVL.